The 21 T cell receptor beta chains below come from one sample, sequenced in a study of blood T cell repertoires in COVID-19. Assay used: immunoSEQ multiplex PCR; TCRdb lists only in-frame clones, some missing. The repertoire includes about 240,000 clones, roughly 89% of them detected once, and 2% to 3% sits in the top ten. Sequencing was performed on PBMCs or T cells enriched from blood (not recorded which). Every receptor here comes from a woman in her twenties or thirties with acute COVID-19.

For this clone: A read error may explain this, as a much larger clone is one base away. The J gene is TRBJ1-5, the V gene TRBV3-1 (or the pseudogene TRBV3-2); a possible D gene is TRBD1 (5 bases). With 4 bases removed from V and 0 bases from J, the gap between germline ends came to 7 bases. The CDR3 is 14 residues long. CDR1 LGHDT and CDR2 YNNKEL come from the germline V gene (reference sequence). The CDR3 sequence: CASSLDSSNQPQHF. As DNA, the CDR3 is TGTGCCAGCAGCCTAGACAGTAGCAATCAGCCCCAGCATTTT.

The chain couples TRBV4-1 to TRBJ1-5; 8 nucleotides match TRBD1. The CDR3 loop spans 16 amino acids. Germline CDR1 MGHRA, CDR2 YSYEKL. The trim removed 4 bases at V and 4 bases at J, leaving 9 bases unmatched. CDR3 residues: CASSLSGTGGNQPQHF. Written as DNA, the CDR3 is TGCGCCAGCAGCCTATCCGGGACAGGAGGGAATCAGCCCCAGCATTTT.

The rearrangement uses TRBV6-5 and TRBJ1-1; TRBD1 might be the D (5 bases). Germline values: CDR1 MNHEY, CDR2 SVGAGI. This CDR3 spans 13 amino acids. Trimming removed 5 bases at V and 4 bases at J, with 11 bases between. CDR3 DNA: TGTGCCAGCAGTCCAGGGTTGCGCACTGAAGCTTTCTTT. It specifies CASSPGLRTEAFF.

This chain joins TRBV2 and TRBJ1-5, with TRBD1 matching 9 bases. V trimming: 6 bases; J trimming: 3 bases; junction bases outside the gene matches: 9. The CDR3 spans 16 residues. The germline V gene encodes CDR1 SNHLY and CDR2 FYNNEI. CDR3 sequence (DNA): TGTGCCAGCAGGCCTTACAGGGGGCTCGACAATCAGCCCCAGCATTTT. Translating gives CASRPYRGLDNQPQHF. The full variable domain, completed using reference TRBV2 and TRBJ1-5, is EPEVTQTPSHQVTQMGQEVILRCVPISNHLYFYWYRQILGQKVEFLVSFYNNEISEKSEIFDDQFSVERPDGSNFTLKIRSTKLEDSAMYFCASRPYRGLDNQPQHFGDGTRLSIL.

The chain carries TRBV6-2 or TRBV6-3 and TRBJ2-5, with 10 bases lining up with TRBD2. The V and J ends lost 5 bases and 5 bases, in that order; junction bases with no gene match: 8. The CDR3 sequence is 15 residues long. CDR1 and CDR2 from the germline V gene are MNHEY and SVGEGT. This CDR3 reads CASSSGGDLRETQYF. The DNA for the CDR3 is TGTGCCAGCAGTAGCGGGGGGGATCTAAGGGAGACCCAGTACTTC.

This rearrangement joins TRBV13 to TRBJ1-2; 7 bases line up with TRBD1. V shed 5 bases and J 6 bases; nucleotides not matched to a gene: 9. The V gene's germline CDR1 is PRHDT and CDR2 FYEKMQ (reference sequence). The CDR3 contains 14 residues. This CDR3 is CASSRLTGRNGYTF. CDR3 coding DNA: TGTGCCAGCAGCCGGTTGACAGGGCGGAATGGCTACACCTTC.

The chain has TRBV19 and TRBJ2-4, with 7 bases fitting TRBD1. The ends lost 6 bases at V and 8 bases at J; junction bases unmatched: 13. The CDR3 consists of 15 residues. Germline V gives CDR1 LNHDA, CDR2 SQIVND (reference sequence). Here the CDR3 reads CASSTLTGESYIQYF. The CDR3 nucleotides are TGTGCCAGTAGCACACTAACAGGGGAATCATACATTCAGTACTTC.

This clone came up once. The V gene is TRBV7-9, the J gene TRBJ2-7; TRBD1 is a possible D gene (5 bases). CDR1 SEHNR and CDR2 FQNEAQ come from the germline V gene (reference sequence). Trimming cost V 3 bases and J 5 bases, with 14 bases left between them. The CDR3 is 14 amino acids. CDR3 bases: TGTGCCAGCAGCTTCACAGGTGCTAGAGACGAGCAGTACTTC. It codes for CASSFTGARDEQYF.

This chain connects TRBV6-5 to TRBJ2-2; possibly TRBD2 for D (6 bases). The ends were cut back, 2 bases at V and 5 bases at J, with 12 bases in the middle. Germline CDR1 and CDR2: MNHEY and SVGAGI. The CDR3 has 15 amino acids. The CDR3 bases are TGTGCCAGCAGTTACGTAGCGGAAGGTACCGGGGAGCTGTTTTTT. It yields the protein CASSYVAEGTGELFF.

This chain uses TRBV6-5 with TRBJ2-7; a possible D gene is TRBD1 (5 bases). The CDR3 covers 13 residues. Germline V gene data show CDR1 as MNHEY and CDR2 as SVGAGI. With 5 bases removed from V and 2 bases from J, the gap between germline ends came to 10 bases. CDR3 DNA sequence: TGTGCCAGCAGTAAGACAGATACCTACGAGCAGTACTTC. Translating it yields CASSKTDTYEQYF.

In its sample, this clone was seen a few times. The chain uses TRBV6-1 and TRBJ1-3; no clear D gene. The CDR3 runs 16 residues. V was pared by 3 bases and J by 0 bases, with 12 bases between. Germline lookup yields CDR1 MNHNS and CDR2 SASEGT. This CDR3 reads CASSEEPASSGNTIYF. The DNA for the CDR3 is TGTGCCAGCAGTGAGGAGCCCGCGAGCTCTGGAAACACCATATATTTT.

This chain uses TRBV2 with TRBJ1-1; D may be TRBD1 (5 bases). V lost 6 bases and J 5 bases, leaving 16 bases between the germline ends. The CDR3 totals 14 residues. Germline lookup yields CDR1 SNHLY and CDR2 FYNNEI. DNA for the CDR3: TGTGCCAGCAGAAATAGTAGGGGCGGTACTGAAGCTTTCTTT. Its translation is CASRNSRGGTEAFF. Full variable domain (remainder filled in from reference TRBV2 and TRBJ1-1): EPEVTQTPSHQVTQMGQEVILRCVPISNHLYFYWYRQILGQKVEFLVSFYNNEISEKSEIFDDQFSVERPDGSNFTLKIRSTKLEDSAMYFCASRNSRGGTEAFFGQGTRLTVV.

V gene TRBV12-3 or TRBV12-4 combines with J gene TRBJ1-5; D remains ambiguous. V lost 8 bases to trimming and J lost 1 base, with 6 bases between them. CDR3 size: 12 residues. The CDR3 loop reads CASAQSNQPQHF. The DNA for the CDR3 is TGTGCCAGCGCCCAGAGCAATCAGCCCCAGCATTTT.

The rearrangement joins TRBV11-3 to TRBJ2-3; perhaps TRBD2 as D (5 bases). With 1 base removed from V and 0 bases from J, the gap between germline ends came to 17 bases. There are 18 residues in the CDR3. Germline lookup yields CDR1 SGHNT and CDR2 YENEEA. The CDR3 DNA follows: TGTGCCAGCAGCTTAGGAGTCACGGGAACCCCTAGCACAGATACGCAGTATTTT. Encoded protein: CASSLGVTGTPSTDTQYF.

The chain links TRBV21-1 to TRBJ2-3; the table's D gene call, TRBD2, was not cross checked with the DNA. TRBV21-1 is flagged as a pseudogene. The CDR3 runs 16 residues. In DNA, the CDR3 is TGTGCCAGCAGCAAAGTCAGGCGGGGGGGCACAGATACGCAGTATTTT. It is translated as CASSKVRRGGTDTQYF.

The gene calls are TRBV19 and TRBJ2-1, with 7 nucleotides matching TRBD2. This CDR3 comprises 14 residues. J was trimmed by 6 bases and V by 7 bases; bases with no gene match: 9. CDR1 LNHDA and CDR2 SQIVND come from the germline V gene (reference sequence). CDR3 nucleotides: TGTGCCAGTAACATGGGGGGGACCATCAATGAGCAGTTCTTC. It codes for CASNMGGTINEQFF.

The chain combines TRBV21-1 with TRBJ2-5; the tabulated D call, TRBD1, remains unverified against the DNA. TRBV21-1 is noted as a pseudogene. The CDR3 has 15 residues. CDR3 coding DNA: TGTGCCAGCAGCAAAGAGGTACAGGGCGGGGAGACCCAGTACTTC. Translated: CASSKEVQGGETQYF.

The chain recombines TRBV18 with TRBJ1-1, with D possibly being TRBD1 (5 bases). Germline V gene data show CDR1 as KGHSH and CDR2 as LQKENI. V dropped 6 bases and J dropped 0 bases, with 8 bases sitting between them. The CDR3 extends over 13 amino acids. CDR3 in amino acids: CASSDSLNTEAFF. The CDR3 DNA is TGTGCCAGCTCTGACAGCCTGAACACTGAAGCTTTCTTT. The variable domain in full, with the rest retrieved from reference TRBV18 and TRBJ1-1, is NAGVMQNPRHLVRRRGQEARLRCSPMKGHSHVYWYRQLPEEGLKFMVYLQKENIIDESGMPKERFSAEFPKEGPSILRIQQVVRGDSAAYFCASSDSLNTEAFFGQGTRLTVV.

The CDR3 spells CASSKVTRGEQFF. In DNA, the CDR3 is TGTGCCAGCAGCAAAGTAACACGGGGTGAGCAGTTCTTC. The chain joins TRBV21-1 to TRBJ2-1; TRBD2 is the table's D call, not checked against the DNA. TRBV21-1 constitutes a pseudogene. The CDR3 spans 13 residues.

This clone showed up just once. The gene calls are TRBV28 and TRBJ2-7, with TRBD1 identical over 8 bases. The CDR3 runs 14 residues. Germline V gives CDR1 MDHEN, CDR2 SYDVKM. V lost 6 bases and J lost 1; bases outside the gene matches: 5. The CDR3 coding sequence is TGTGCCAGCAGGCTAGGGGACAGGTCCTACGAGCAGTACTTC. It yields the protein CASRLGDRSYEQYF.

The chain is built from TRBV5-6 and TRBJ1-2; 7 nucleotides match TRBD1. With V trimmed by 3 bases and J by 0 bases, 5 bases remained unmatched. CDR3 length: 15 residues. The germline V gene has CDR1 SGHDT and CDR2 YYEEEE. The CDR3 reads CASSSDREANYGYTF. The CDR3 DNA reads as TGTGCCAGCAGCTCCGACAGGGAGGCTAACTATGGCTACACCTTC.